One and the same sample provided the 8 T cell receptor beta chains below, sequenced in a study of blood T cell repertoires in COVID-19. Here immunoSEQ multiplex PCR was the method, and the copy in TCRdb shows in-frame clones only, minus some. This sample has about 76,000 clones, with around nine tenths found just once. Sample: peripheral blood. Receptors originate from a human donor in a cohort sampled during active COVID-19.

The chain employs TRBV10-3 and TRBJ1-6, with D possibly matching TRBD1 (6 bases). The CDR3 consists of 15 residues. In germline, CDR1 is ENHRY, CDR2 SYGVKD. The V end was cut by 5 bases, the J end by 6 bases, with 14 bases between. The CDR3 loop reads CAISTPTGSNSPLHF. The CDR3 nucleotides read TGTGCCATCAGTACACCGACAGGCAGTAATTCACCCCTCCACTTT.

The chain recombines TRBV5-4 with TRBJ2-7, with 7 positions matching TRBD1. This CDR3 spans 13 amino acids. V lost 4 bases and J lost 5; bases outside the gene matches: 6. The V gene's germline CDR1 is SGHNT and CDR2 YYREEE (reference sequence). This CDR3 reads CASSLDRVNEQYF. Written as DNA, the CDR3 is TGTGCCAGCAGCCTAGACAGGGTCAACGAGCAGTACTTC.

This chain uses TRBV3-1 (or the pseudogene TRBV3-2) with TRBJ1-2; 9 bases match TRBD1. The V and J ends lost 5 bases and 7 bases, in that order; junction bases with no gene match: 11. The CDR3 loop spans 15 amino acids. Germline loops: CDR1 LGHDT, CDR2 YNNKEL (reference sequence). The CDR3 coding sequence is TGTGCCAGCAGCTTCCCCGGGACAGGGATTGGTGGCTACACCTTC. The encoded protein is CASSFPGTGIGGYTF.

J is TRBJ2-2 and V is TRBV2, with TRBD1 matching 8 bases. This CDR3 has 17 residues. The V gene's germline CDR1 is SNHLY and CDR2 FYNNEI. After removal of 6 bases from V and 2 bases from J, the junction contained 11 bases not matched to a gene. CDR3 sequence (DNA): TGTGCCAGCAGCGGACGATTGACAGGGGATAACACCGGGGAGCTGTTTTTT. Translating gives CASSGRLTGDNTGELFF.

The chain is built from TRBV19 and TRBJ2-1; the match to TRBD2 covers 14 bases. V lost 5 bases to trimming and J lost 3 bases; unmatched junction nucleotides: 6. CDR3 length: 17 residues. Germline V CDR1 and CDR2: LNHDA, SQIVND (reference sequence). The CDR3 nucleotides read TGTGCCAGTAGTCCTGGACTAGCGGGGGGCCTCTACAATGAGCAGTTCTTC. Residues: CASSPGLAGGLYNEQFF.

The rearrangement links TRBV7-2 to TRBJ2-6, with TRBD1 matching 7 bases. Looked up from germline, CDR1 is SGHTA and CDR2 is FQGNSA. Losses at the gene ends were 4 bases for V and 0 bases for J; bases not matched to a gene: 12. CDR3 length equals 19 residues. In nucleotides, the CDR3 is TGTGCCAGCAGCTCGAACCGCGGACAGGTCAGCTCTGGGGCCAACGTCCTGACTTTC. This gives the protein CASSSNRGQVSSGANVLTF.

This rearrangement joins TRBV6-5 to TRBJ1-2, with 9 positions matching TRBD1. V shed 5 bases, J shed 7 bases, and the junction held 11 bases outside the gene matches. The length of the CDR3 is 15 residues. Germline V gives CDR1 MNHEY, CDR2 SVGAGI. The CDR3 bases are TGTGCCAGCAGTAGGGACAGGGAATTGGTCCGTGGCTACACCTTC. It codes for CASSRDRELVRGYTF.

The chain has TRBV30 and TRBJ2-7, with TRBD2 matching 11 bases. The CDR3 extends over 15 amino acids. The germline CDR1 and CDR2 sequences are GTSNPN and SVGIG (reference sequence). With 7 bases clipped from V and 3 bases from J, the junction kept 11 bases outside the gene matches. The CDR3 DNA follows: TGTGCCTCGTTCAAAACTAGCGGGGGCTTCTACGAGCAGTACTTC. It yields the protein CASFKTSGGFYEQYF. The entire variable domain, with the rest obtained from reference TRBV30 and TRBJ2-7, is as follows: SQTIHQWPATLVQPVGSPLSLECTVEGTSNPNLYWYRQAAGRGLQLLFYSVGIGQISSEVPQNLSASRPQDRQFILSSKKLLLSDSGFYLCASFKTSGGFYEQYFGPGTRLTVT.